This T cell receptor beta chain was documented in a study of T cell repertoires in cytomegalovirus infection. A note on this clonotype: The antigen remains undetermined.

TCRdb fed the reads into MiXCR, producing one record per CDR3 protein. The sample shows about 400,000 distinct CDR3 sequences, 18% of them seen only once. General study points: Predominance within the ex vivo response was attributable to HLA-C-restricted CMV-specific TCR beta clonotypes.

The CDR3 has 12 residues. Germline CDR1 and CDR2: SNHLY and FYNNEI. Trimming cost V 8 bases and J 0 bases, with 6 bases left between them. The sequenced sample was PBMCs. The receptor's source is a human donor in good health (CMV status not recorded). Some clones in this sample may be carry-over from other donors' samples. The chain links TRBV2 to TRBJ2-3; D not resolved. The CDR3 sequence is CASRRSTDTQYF. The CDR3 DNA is TGTGCCAGCCGTAGAAGCACAGATACGCAGTATTTT.